These 7 T cell receptor beta chains originate from one sample sequenced in a study of shared clonotypes between healthy human individuals (TCRdb year 2020). The method behind the library was the immunoSEQ multiplex PCR assay. As stored in TCRdb, this immuneACCESS dataset retains in-frame rearrangements with V and J assigned. A fraction of the clones does not appear; measured against another copy, unresolved V genes explain less than half of the discrepancy, and the remainder lacks a known reason. For this sample there are over a million clones; about 74% appear just once. The ten largest account for around 1.4% of the sample. The specimen sequenced was memory CD4+ T cells sorted from blood. Explained via the paper, the cell subset or site label denotes: CD45RA-negative fraction. These receptor sequences come from a man between 18 and 35 years old in good health.

This clone was counted a single time. This rearrangement joins TRBV10-1 to TRBJ2-4; 9 bases line up with TRBD2. Trimming cost V 7 bases and J 0 bases; bases outside gene matches: 13. This CDR3 has 18 amino acids. Per germline, CDR1 WNHNN and CDR2 SYGVQD (reference sequence). DNA for the CDR3: TGCGCCAGCAAACAAGCCCCTTATAGCGGGAGAGCCAAAAACATTCAGTACTTC. This encodes CASKQAPYSGRAKNIQYF.

CDR3 sequence (DNA): TGTGCCAGCAGCCCACAGGGAAGCAACTATGGCTACACCTTC. This translates into CASSPQGSNYGYTF. The chain links TRBV6-4 to TRBJ1-2; D is perhaps TRBD1 (6 bases). Germline CDR1 and CDR2: MRHNA and SNTAGT. V lost 6 bases and J 2 bases, leaving 13 bases between the germline ends. CDR3 length equals 14 residues.

This sequence joins TRBV6-6 and TRBJ1-3; D possibly corresponds to TRBD1 (5 bases). The CDR3 runs 14 residues. The ends were cut back, 7 bases at V and 4 bases at J, with 14 bases in the middle. Germline CDR1 MNHNY, CDR2 SVGAGI (reference sequence). CDR3 region: CASTRDGGGNTIYF. The DNA for the CDR3 is TGTGCCAGCACTCGCGATGGGGGAGGAAACACCATATATTTT.

V gene TRBV11-2 combines with J gene TRBJ2-1, with D maybe TRBD2 (5 bases). Trimming pared 2 bases from V and 9 bases from J, leaving 11 bases between. Germline values: CDR1 SGHAT, CDR2 FQNNGV. The CDR3 totals 13 residues. CDR3 sequence: CASSLKVGVEQFF. The CDR3 nucleotides read TGTGCCAGCAGCTTAAAGGTGGGAGTTGAGCAGTTCTTC. Full variable domain (rest looked up from reference TRBV11-2 and TRBJ2-1): EAGVAQSPRYKIIEKRQSVAFWCNPISGHATLYWYQQILGQGPKLLIQFQNNGVVDDSQLPKDRFSAERLKGVDSTLKIQPAKLEDSAVYLCASSLKVGVEQFFGPGTRLTVL.

The chain employs TRBV6-6 and TRBJ1-6, with a weak D call TRBD1 (6 bases). Trimming removed 7 bases at V and 10 bases at J, with 11 bases between. Germline CDR1 MNHNY, CDR2 SVGAGI (reference sequence). The CDR3 has 12 residues. The CDR3 reads CASKGVESPLHF. The CDR3, as DNA: TGTGCCAGCAAGGGGGTAGAATCACCCCTCCACTTT.

This clone was detected a few times. V is TRBV29-1 and J is TRBJ1-1; D remains ambiguous. There are 9 residues in the CDR3. CDR1 is SQVTM, CDR2 ANQGSEA, per germline. The CDR3 nucleotides read TGCAGACGAAGAGGAGGAGCTTTCTTT. It encodes CRRRGGAFF.

V and J are TRBV13 and TRBJ2-7; weak D call: TRBD1 (6 bases). CDR1 and CDR2 from the germline V gene are PRHDT and FYEKMQ (reference sequence). The CDR3 runs to 17 residues. The V end was cut by 5 bases, the J end by 1 base, with 21 bases between. The DNA for the CDR3 is TGTGCCAGCAGCCCTCGTTGGGGGCGGGCCAATTCCTACGAGCAGTACTTC. Amino acid sequence: CASSPRWGRANSYEQYF. Full variable domain (outside the CDR3, taken from reference TRBV13 and TRBJ2-7): AAGVIQSPRHLIKEKRETATLKCYPIPRHDTVYWYQQGPGQDPQFLISFYEKMQSDKGSIPDRFSAQQFSDYHSELNMSSLELGDSALYFCASSPRWGRANSYEQYFGPGTRLTVT.